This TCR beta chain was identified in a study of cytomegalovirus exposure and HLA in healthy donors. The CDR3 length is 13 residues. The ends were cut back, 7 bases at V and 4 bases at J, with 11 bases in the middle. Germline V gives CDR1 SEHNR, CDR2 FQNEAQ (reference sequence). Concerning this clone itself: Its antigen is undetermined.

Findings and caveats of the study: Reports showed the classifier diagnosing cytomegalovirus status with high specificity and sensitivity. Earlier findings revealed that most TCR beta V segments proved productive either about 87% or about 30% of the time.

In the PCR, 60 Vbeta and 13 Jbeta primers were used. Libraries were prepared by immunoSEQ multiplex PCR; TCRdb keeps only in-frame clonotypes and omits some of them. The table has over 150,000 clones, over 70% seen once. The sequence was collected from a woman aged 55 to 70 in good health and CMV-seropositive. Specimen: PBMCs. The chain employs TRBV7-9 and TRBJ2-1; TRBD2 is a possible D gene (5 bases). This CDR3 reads CASTWTDYNEQFF. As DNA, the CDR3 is TGTGCCAGCACCTGGACTGATTACAATGAGCAGTTCTTC.